The clone carrying this T cell receptor (beta chain) turned up a few times. Germline lookup yields CDR1 MNHEY and CDR2 SVGAGI. The trim removed 0 bases at V and 0 bases at J, leaving 7 bases unmatched. This CDR3 is built from 17 residues. TCRdb reprocessed the 5' RACE reads via MiXCR and lists one record per CDR3 protein. Of a few hundred thousand distinct CDR3 sequences listed, about a sixth are singletons. These data originate in a study of T cells after yellow fever vaccination. The V call is TRBV6-5, the J call TRBJ1-2, with TRBD1 identical over 7 bases. The TCR was taken from a man aged 18 to 30 who received the YFV17D yellow fever vaccine. Sequenced material: PBMCs, taken about 5 days after the first yellow fever vaccination. As DNA, the CDR3 is TGTGCCAGCAGTTACTCCGGCAGGGGGGGAACTAACTATGGCTACACCTTC. Translation: CASSYSGRGGTNYGYTF.